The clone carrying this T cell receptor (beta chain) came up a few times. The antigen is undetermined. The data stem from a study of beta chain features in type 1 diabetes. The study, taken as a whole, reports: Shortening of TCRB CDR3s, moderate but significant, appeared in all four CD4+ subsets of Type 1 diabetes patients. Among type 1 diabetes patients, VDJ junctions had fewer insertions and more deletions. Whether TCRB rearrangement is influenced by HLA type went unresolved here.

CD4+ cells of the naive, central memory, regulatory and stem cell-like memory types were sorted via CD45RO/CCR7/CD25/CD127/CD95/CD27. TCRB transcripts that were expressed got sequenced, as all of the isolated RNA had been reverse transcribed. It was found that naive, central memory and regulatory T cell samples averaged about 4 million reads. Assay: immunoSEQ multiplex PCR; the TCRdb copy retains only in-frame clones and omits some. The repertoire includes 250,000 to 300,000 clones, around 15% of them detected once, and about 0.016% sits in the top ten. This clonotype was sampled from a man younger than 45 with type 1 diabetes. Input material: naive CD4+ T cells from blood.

CDR3 bases: TGTGCCAGCAGTTTCACAGGTATCCGCGAGCAGTACTTC. Translated: CASSFTGIREQYF. V usage is TRBV7-2 and J usage is TRBJ2-7, with D possibly TRBD1 on 5 matching bases. This CDR3 spans 13 amino acids. Germline loops: CDR1 SGHTA, CDR2 FQGNSA. V lost 6 bases and J lost 6, with 15 bases in between.